This T cell receptor beta chain derives from a study of cytomegalovirus exposure and HLA in healthy donors. A single count supports this clone. The study ran its PCR with 60 Vbeta and 13 Jbeta primers. Repertoires were generated with immunoSEQ multiplex PCR, while TCRdb's copy carries only in-frame clones and drops some. The sample has fewer than 250,000 clones; over 75% are singletons. The clonotype comes from a male donor in good health and CMV-seronegative. Sequencing input: PBMCs.

Here the CDR3 reads CASSPGTGNTDTQYF. CDR3 coding DNA: TGCGCCAGCAGCCCGGGGACAGGGAACACAGATACGCAGTATTTT. This chain connects TRBV5-1 to TRBJ2-3; 9 nucleotides match TRBD1. Losses at the gene ends were 4 bases for V and 2 bases for J; bases not matched to a gene: 5. This CDR3 has 15 residues. Germline lookup yields CDR1 SGHRS and CDR2 YFSETQ.